The next 20 T cell receptor beta chains were all read from a single sample in a study of early T cells in non-severe SARS-CoV-2 infection. Each CDR3 protein is one row after TCRdb ran MiXCR on the 5' RACE reads. Of 63,000 or so distinct CDR3 sequences in the sample, 9.5% to 12% were seen once. Sequencing used whole blood, obtained at baseline. The receptors originated from an adult who was a healthcare worker with PCR-confirmed SARS-CoV-2 infection or an uninfected control (not recorded which).

V is TRBV5-1 and J is TRBJ1-1; 7 bases align to TRBD1. V trimming: 5 bases; J trimming: 4 bases; junction bases outside the gene matches: 5. There are 13 residues in the CDR3. CDR1 is SGHRS, CDR2 YFSETQ, per germline. In DNA form, the CDR3 reads TGCGCCAGCAGACGGGACAGCCCCACTGAAGCTTTCTTT. Translated, it gives CASRRDSPTEAFF.

The chain has TRBV11-2 and TRBJ2-3, with 7 bases fitting TRBD2. Germline CDR1 and CDR2: SGHAT and FQNNGV. This CDR3 region has 17 residues. The ends lost 5 bases at V and 4 bases at J; junction bases unmatched: 15. CDR3 sequence (DNA): TGTGCCAGCAGCGGTAGTCGGACTAGAAGTCCCCCAGATACGCAGTATTTT. Its translation is CASSGSRTRSPPDTQYF.

In this sample, this clonotype turned up a few times. The rearrangement links TRBV4-2 to TRBJ1-5, with TRBD1 identical over 9 bases. Unmatched junction bases numbered 4, after V lost 0 bases and J lost 7 bases. The CDR3 extends over 15 amino acids. CDR1 is LGHNA, CDR2 YNFKEQ, per germline. CDR3 DNA sequence: TGTGCCAGCAGCCAAGATACAGGGGGCAGCCAGCCCCAGCATTTT. This sequence encodes CASSQDTGGSQPQHF.

This clonotype was counted a few times. V gene TRBV6-6 combines with J gene TRBJ2-2, with 9 bases identical to TRBD1. CDR1 MNHNY and CDR2 SVGAGI come from the germline V gene (reference sequence). This CDR3 is 15 amino acids long. With 7 bases clipped from V and 6 bases from J, the junction kept 9 bases outside the gene matches. CDR3 amino acids: CASIHRDRAAGELFF. For the CDR3, the DNA is TGTGCCAGCATCCACCGGGACAGGGCAGCCGGGGAGCTGTTTTTT.

Only a few counts were recorded for this clonotype. The rearrangement uses TRBV7-9 and TRBJ2-5; D not resolved. CDR3 length: 15 amino acids. V shed 1 base and J shed 7 bases, with 16 bases lying between them. Germline CDR1 is SEHNR and CDR2 is FQNEAQ (reference sequence). This CDR3 reads CASSLGGSRSGTQYF. CDR3 bases: TGTGCCAGCAGCTTAGGTGGTAGCCGGTCGGGGACCCAGTACTTC.

V gene TRBV6-5 combines with J gene TRBJ2-1, with 12 bases matching TRBD2. J was trimmed by 6 bases and V by 6 bases; bases with no gene match: 6. CDR1 is MNHEY, CDR2 SVGAGI, per germline. This CDR3 spans 15 amino acids. In DNA, the CDR3 is TGTGCCAGCAGGGCTAGCGGGGGGGTAAGCAATGAGCAGTTCTTC. Translated, it gives CASRASGGVSNEQFF.

This chain connects TRBV20-1 to TRBJ1-2; D remains ambiguous. V dropped 5 bases and J dropped 8 bases, with 12 bases sitting between them. The CDR3 is 11 residues long. CDR1 and CDR2 from the germline V gene are DFQATT and SNEGSKA (reference sequence). Here the CDR3 DNA reads TGCAGTGCTCCCGAAACCGGGGGCTACACCTTC. Protein sequence: CSAPETGGYTF.

The rearrangement joins TRBV20-1 to TRBJ2-5; perhaps D is TRBD1 or TRBD2 (5 bases each). The germline V gene has CDR1 DFQATT and CDR2 SNEGSKA (reference sequence). This CDR3 is 14 amino acids long. Between the trimmed V and J ends, which lost 6 bases and 7 bases, there was a span of 21 bases. DNA for the CDR3: TGCAGTGCAAGCCGGGACGAGGATTCAGGGACCCAGTACTTC. As protein: CSASRDEDSGTQYF.

A few counts support this clonotype. The chain joins TRBV12-3 or TRBV12-4 to TRBJ2-1; 7 bases line up with TRBD2. Germline trimming cut 8 bases from V and 11 bases from J; bases unmatched to any gene: 9. The CDR3 loop spans 12 amino acids. This chain's CDR3 is CASAPPLAQQFF. The CDR3 bases are TGTGCCAGCGCACCACCACTAGCGCAGCAGTTCTTC.

There are many counts of this clonotype. This chain links TRBV15 with TRBJ1-2; D unresolved. The CDR3 spans 14 residues. V shed 6 bases and J shed 4 bases, with 15 bases lying between them. Germline CDR1 LNHNV, CDR2 YYDKDF (reference sequence). CDR3 in amino acids: CATRGSGDPYGYTF. DNA for the CDR3: TGTGCCACCAGGGGCAGCGGCGACCCCTATGGCTACACCTTC.

The rearrangement uses TRBV7-2 and TRBJ1-2; D not certain. The CDR3 covers 11 residues. The V and J ends lost 7 bases and 5 bases respectively, with 8 bases between them. The germline V gene encodes CDR1 SGHTA and CDR2 FQGNSA. The DNA for the CDR3 is TGTGCCAGCACCTGGAAATATGGCTACACCTTC. Translated, it gives CASTWKYGYTF.

The rearrangement uses TRBV2 and TRBJ2-7, with 9 nucleotides matching TRBD1. The CDR3 has 13 amino acids. The V and J ends lost 6 bases and 3 bases, in that order; junction bases with no gene match: 3. The germline V gene encodes CDR1 SNHLY and CDR2 FYNNEI. The CDR3 DNA reads as TGTGCCAGCAGGGGACAGGGAGGCTACGAGCAGTACTTC. It is translated as CASRGQGGYEQYF. The full variable domain, its missing parts supplied by reference TRBV2 and TRBJ2-7, is EPEVTQTPSHQVTQMGQEVILRCVPISNHLYFYWYRQILGQKVEFLVSFYNNEISEKSEIFDDQFSVERPDGSNFTLKIRSTKLEDSAMYFCASRGQGGYEQYFGPGTRLTVT.

This clonotype was counted ten times or more. This chain uses TRBV14 with TRBJ1-1; tentatively, D is TRBD1 (5 bases). Per the germline V gene, CDR1 is SGHDN and CDR2 is FVKESK. V was cut by 2 bases and J by 5 bases, with 12 bases left in between. The CDR3 sequence is 14 residues long. DNA for the CDR3: TGTGCCAGCAGCCAACAGGGTGGAGGGACTGAAGCTTTCTTT. Its protein product is CASSQQGGGTEAFF.

This clonotype was detected ten times or more. CDR3 DNA: TGTGCCAGCAGCCTCGCCAGCCCCTCCGATGAGCAGTTCTTC. Protein product: CASSLASPSDEQFF. The chain recombines TRBV6-4 with TRBJ2-1, with unresolved D. The germline CDR1 and CDR2 sequences are MRHNA and SNTAGT. The CDR3 sequence is 14 residues long. Trimming cost V 6 bases and J 8 bases, with 17 bases left between them.

The chain carries TRBV29-1 and TRBJ1-1; D perhaps matches TRBD1 (5 bases). Between the trimmed V and J ends, which lost 4 bases and 0 bases, there was a span of 12 bases. Germline CDR1 and CDR2: SQVTM and ANQGSEA. This CDR3 is 14 amino acids long. The CDR3 spells CSVAGVGVNTEAFF. The CDR3 DNA follows: TGCAGCGTTGCGGGGGTCGGGGTGAACACTGAAGCTTTCTTT.

This clonotype was seen many times. CDR3 loop: CATSRDLSQREALYNEQFF. CDR3 in DNA: TGTGCCACCAGCAGAGATCTTTCCCAGCGGGAGGCGTTGTACAATGAGCAGTTCTTC. The V call is TRBV15, the J call TRBJ2-1; 9 nucleotides match TRBD2. J lost 4 bases, V lost 0 bases, and 13 bases had no gene match. This CDR3 contains 19 residues. The germline gives CDR1 LNHNV, CDR2 YYDKDF (reference sequence).

The rearrangement links TRBV12-3 or TRBV12-4 to TRBJ1-6; 9 bases align to TRBD1. CDR3 size: 13 residues. Trimming cost V 6 bases and J 7 bases; bases outside gene matches: 1. CDR3 nucleotides: TGTGCCAGCAGGACAGGGGGAAATTCACCCCTCCACTTT. It is translated as CASRTGGNSPLHF.

This clonotype was seen at least ten times. V usage is TRBV18 and J usage is TRBJ2-1; either TRBD1 or TRBD2 may fit D (5 bases each). CDR1 and CDR2 (germline): KGHSH, LQKENI. Trimming took off 2 bases at V and 7 bases at J, with 6 bases between the two ends. The CDR3 totals 12 residues. CDR3 amino acids: CASSPGGNEQFF. The CDR3 nucleotides read TGTGCCAGCTCACCAGGGGGAAATGAGCAGTTCTTC.

This clonotype was found a few times. J is TRBJ2-7 and V is TRBV28; 12 bases agree with TRBD1. The CDR3 runs to 16 residues. Germline CDR1 MDHEN, CDR2 SYDVKM. V was pared by 7 bases and J by 9 bases, with 16 bases of the junction left unmatched. CDR3 residues: CASNTGTGGGEEGQYF. CDR3 coding DNA: TGTGCCAGCAACACCGGGACAGGGGGCGGAGAAGAAGGGCAGTACTTC. Looking up the rest from reference TRBV28 and TRBJ2-7 gives the full variable domain: DVKVTQSSRYLVKRTGEKVFLECVQDMDHENMFWYRQDPGLGLRLIYFSYDVKMKEKGDIPEGYSVSREKKERFSLILESASTNQTSMYLCASNTGTGGGEEGQYFGPGTRLTVT.

This chain connects TRBV19 to TRBJ1-2; no clear D. Trimming stripped 6 bases from V and 2 bases from J, with 10 bases between. The CDR3 contains 13 residues. Germline CDR1 is LNHDA and CDR2 is SQIVND (reference sequence). The CDR3 is CASRLDGNYGYTF. The CDR3 nucleotides read TGTGCCAGTAGACTGGACGGAAACTATGGCTACACCTTC.